This T cell receptor (beta chain) stems from a study of metastatic and nonmetastatic thyroid tumors. This clone has a handful of counts. Other DNA sequences in the same sample also yield this CDR3. TCRdb re-called clones via MiXCR from the PCR reads. The repertoire holds fewer than 20,000 clones, with under 30% as singletons. Ahead of thyroid surgery, no patient had received treatment of any kind. The sample taken for sequencing was tumor tissue. The origin of this receptor is a male donor with papillary thyroid cancer or a benign thyroid nodule (not recorded which). Some clones in this sample may be carry-over from other donors' samples.

The CDR3 sequence is CASSLGTGGYEQYF. The CDR3 DNA is TGCGCCAGCAGCTTAGGGACAGGGGGCTACGAGCAGTACTTC. The rearrangement joins TRBV5-1 to TRBJ2-7, with TRBD1 matching over 11 bases. The germline V gene has CDR1 SGHRS and CDR2 YFSETQ. This CDR3 is built from 14 residues. V lost 2 bases and J lost 3; bases outside the gene matches: 1.